The clone carrying this TCR beta chain has a count of ten or more. The data are from a study of regulatory T cells in long-lasting Graves disease. Germline lookup yields CDR1 MNHEY and CDR2 SVGEGT. The CDR3 is 15 amino acids. V was trimmed by 8 bases and J by 10 bases, leaving 26 bases between them. Documented time point: newly diagnosed GD, antithyroid drugs for less than 3 months. Preparation of the TCR library used RNA extracted from PBMCs. Library construction for TCR beta used iRepertoire HTBI primers and Arm-PCR of CDR3 regions. TCRdb re-called the multiplex PCR reads through MiXCR, storing one row per CDR3 protein. The data contain hundreds of thousands of distinct CDR3 sequences, about 16% of them singletons. This sample was shared with a second study, whose subject was T cells in Graves' hyperthyroidism and ophthalmopathy.

The chain recombines TRBV6-2 or TRBV6-3 with TRBJ1-1; no definite D call. The source of this sequence is a woman aged 35-65 years with Graves disease. The sample here was peripheral blood mononuclear cells (PBMCs), taken at new diagnosis, from a patient treated with antithyroid drugs. The CDR3 loop reads CASYNPLRILGGAFF. The CDR3, as DNA: TGTGCCAGCTATAATCCCCTCCGGATTCTCGGTGGAGCTTTCTTT.